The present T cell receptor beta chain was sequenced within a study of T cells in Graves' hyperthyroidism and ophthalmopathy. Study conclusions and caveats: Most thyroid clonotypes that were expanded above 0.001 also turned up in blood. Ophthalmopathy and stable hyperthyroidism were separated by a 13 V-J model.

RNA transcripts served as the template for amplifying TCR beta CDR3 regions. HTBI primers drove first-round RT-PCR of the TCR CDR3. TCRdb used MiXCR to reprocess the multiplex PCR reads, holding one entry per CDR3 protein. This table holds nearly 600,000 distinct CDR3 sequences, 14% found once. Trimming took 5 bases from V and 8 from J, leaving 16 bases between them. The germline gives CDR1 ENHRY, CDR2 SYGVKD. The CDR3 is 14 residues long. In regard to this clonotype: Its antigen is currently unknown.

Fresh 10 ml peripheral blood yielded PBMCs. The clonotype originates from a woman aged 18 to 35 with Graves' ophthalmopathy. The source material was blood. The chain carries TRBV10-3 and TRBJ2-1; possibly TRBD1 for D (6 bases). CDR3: CAISQLDSTDEQFF. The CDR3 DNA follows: TGTGCCATCAGTCAGCTGGACAGTACCGATGAGCAGTTCTTC.